The rows below give T cell receptor beta chains drawn from one sample of a study of cytomegalovirus exposure and HLA in healthy donors. Libraries were prepared by immunoSEQ multiplex PCR; TCRdb keeps only in-frame clonotypes and omits some of them. The sample has some 200,000 clones; 75% to 90% are singletons. The specimen was PBMCs. The receptors come from a man aged 35-49 years in good health and CMV-seropositive. The CDR3 runs from the conserved cysteine through the conserved F or W. Each record gives: D gene, clone size, J gene, V gene, CDR3 DNA, CDR3 protein. A D gene is named only where the DNA matches it firmly. Clone size appears in some rows only: once, few, many, or a class for an expanded clone.

D gene: TRBD2; clone size: NA; J gene: TRBJ2-1; V gene: TRBV11-1; CDR3 DNA: TGTGCCAGCAGCATCATAGCGGGGGGGCCTGGTAATGAGCAGTTCTTC; CDR3 protein: CASSIIAGGPGNEQFF
D gene: TRBD1; clone size: NA; J gene: TRBJ1-2; V gene: TRBV7-2; CDR3 DNA: TGTGCCAGCAGCCCCGACAGGGACTATGGCTACACCTTC; CDR3 protein: CASSPDRDYGYTF
D gene: TRBD2; clone size: NA; J gene: TRBJ2-3; V gene: TRBV7-2; CDR3 DNA: TGTGCCAGCAGCCTACACGGACTAGCGGGGATCACAGATACGCAGTATTTT; CDR3 protein: CASSLHGLAGITDTQYF
D gene: TRBD1; clone size: NA; J gene: TRBJ2-7; V gene: TRBV30; CDR3 DNA: TGTGCCTGGAGTGGGGGACAGGGACAGTTTTTTGCCTACGAGCAGTACTTC; CDR3 protein: CAWSGGQGQFFAYEQYF
D gene: TRBD2; clone size: once; J gene: TRBJ2-7; V gene: TRBV4-3; CDR3 DNA: TGCGCCAGCAGCCGGGTAGCGGGGGACTCCTACGAGCAGTACTTC; CDR3 protein: CASSRVAGDSYEQYF
D gene: TRBD1; clone size: NA; J gene: TRBJ2-7; V gene: TRBV7-6; CDR3 DNA: TGTGCCAGCAGCCCCGGGACAGAAAGCTACGAGCAGTACTTC; CDR3 protein: CASSPGTESYEQYF
D gene: TRBD1; clone size: NA; J gene: TRBJ1-2; V gene: TRBV28; CDR3 DNA: TGTGCCAGCAGTGGACAGGTCTCCTATGGCTACACCTTC; CDR3 protein: CASSGQVSYGYTF
D gene: TRBD1; clone size: NA; J gene: TRBJ2-7; V gene: TRBV5-1; CDR3 DNA: TGCGCCAGCAGCAGAGACGGGACAGGGAGCTACGAGCAGTACTTC; CDR3 protein: CASSRDGTGSYEQYF
D gene: NA; clone size: NA; J gene: TRBJ1-2; V gene: TRBV7-2; CDR3 DNA: TGTGCCAGCAGCTCCCGGGACATGGCACGGGGCTACACCTTC; CDR3 protein: CASSSRDMARGYTF
D gene: NA; clone size: once; J gene: TRBJ2-3; V gene: TRBV5-1; CDR3 DNA: TGCGCCAGCAGCTGGGGGCGAAGTGGCACAGATACGCAGTATTTT; CDR3 protein: CASSWGRSGTDTQYF
D gene: NA; clone size: NA; J gene: TRBJ2-3; V gene: TRBV19; CDR3 DNA: TGTGCCAGTAGTACTACATCGCGGGCAGATACGCAGTATTTT; CDR3 protein: CASSTTSRADTQYF
D gene: TRBD2; clone size: NA; J gene: TRBJ2-3; V gene: TRBV9; CDR3 DNA: TGTGCCAGCAGCCCCGTAGCGGGGGGCCCCACAGATACGCAGTATTTT; CDR3 protein: CASSPVAGGPTDTQYF
D gene: NA; clone size: NA; J gene: TRBJ2-1; V gene: TRBV7-9; CDR3 DNA: TGTGCCAGCAGCTTACCCGCGGGGAAGGGGTACAATGAGCAGTTCTTC; CDR3 protein: CASSLPAGKGYNEQFF
D gene: NA; clone size: NA; J gene: TRBJ2-1; V gene: TRBV6-1; CDR3 DNA: TGTGCCAGCAGTGGGCCAGCGGGTGAGCAGTTCTTC; CDR3 protein: CASSGPAGEQFF
D gene: NA; clone size: NA; J gene: TRBJ1-4; V gene: TRBV2; CDR3 DNA: TGTGCCAGCAGTGGACAGACCCCGGAAGGGGAAAAACTGTTTTTT; CDR3 protein: CASSGQTPEGEKLFF
D gene: NA; clone size: NA; J gene: TRBJ1-5; V gene: TRBV7-9; CDR3 DNA: TGTGCCAGCAGCAGTTCTCTACAGGTCAGCAATCAGCCCCAGCATTTT; CDR3 protein: CASSSSLQVSNQPQHF
D gene: TRBD2; clone size: NA; J gene: TRBJ2-5; V gene: TRBV5-1; CDR3 DNA: TGCGCCAGCACTTCGGGAGCGGGGGGGCGCGAGACCCAGTACTTC; CDR3 protein: CASTSGAGGRETQYF
D gene: NA; clone size: NA; J gene: TRBJ2-1; V gene: TRBV30; CDR3 DNA: TGTGCCTGGGCTGCACGCGATGAGCAGTTCTTC; CDR3 protein: CAWAARDEQFF